This note documents a single T cell receptor beta chain sequence. This sample stems from a study of blood T cell repertoires in COVID-19. The ends lost 4 bases at V and 5 bases at J; junction bases unmatched: 9. The CDR3 runs 15 residues. Germline V gene data show CDR1 as LNHNV and CDR2 as YYDKDF (reference sequence). Repertoires were generated with immunoSEQ multiplex PCR, while TCRdb's copy carries only in-frame clones and drops some. This table has a few hundred thousand clones, approximately 86% appearing once. The chain carries TRBV15 and TRBJ2-5, with 8 bases fitting TRBD1. This receptor was obtained from a woman aged 18-35 years with acute or convalescent COVID-19. Sequenced: peripheral blood. The CDR3, as DNA: TGTGCCACCAGCATTAGGCCAGGGGGCGGGGAGACCCAGTACTTC. This gives the protein CATSIRPGGGETQYF. The entire variable domain, with the rest obtained from reference TRBV15 and TRBJ2-5, is as follows: DAMVIQNPRYQVTQFGKPVTLSCSQTLNHNVMYWYQQKSSQAPKLLFHYYDKDFNNEADTPDNFQSRRPNTSFCFLDIRSPGLGDTAMYLCATSIRPGGGETQYFGPGTRLLVL.